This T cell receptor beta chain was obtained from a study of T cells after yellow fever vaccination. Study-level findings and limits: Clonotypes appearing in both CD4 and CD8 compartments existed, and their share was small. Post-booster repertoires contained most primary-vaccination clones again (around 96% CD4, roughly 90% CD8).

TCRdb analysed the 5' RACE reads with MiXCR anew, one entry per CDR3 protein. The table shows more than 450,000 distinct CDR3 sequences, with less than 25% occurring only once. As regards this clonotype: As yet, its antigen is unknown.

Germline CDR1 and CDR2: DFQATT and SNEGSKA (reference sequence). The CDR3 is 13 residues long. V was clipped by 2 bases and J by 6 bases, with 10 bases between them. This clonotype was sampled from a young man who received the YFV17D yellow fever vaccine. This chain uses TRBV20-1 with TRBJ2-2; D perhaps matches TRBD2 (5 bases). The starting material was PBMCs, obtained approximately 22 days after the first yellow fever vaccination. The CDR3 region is CSARPPSPGELFF. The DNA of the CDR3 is TGCAGTGCTAGACCGCCTAGCCCCGGGGAGCTGTTTTTT.